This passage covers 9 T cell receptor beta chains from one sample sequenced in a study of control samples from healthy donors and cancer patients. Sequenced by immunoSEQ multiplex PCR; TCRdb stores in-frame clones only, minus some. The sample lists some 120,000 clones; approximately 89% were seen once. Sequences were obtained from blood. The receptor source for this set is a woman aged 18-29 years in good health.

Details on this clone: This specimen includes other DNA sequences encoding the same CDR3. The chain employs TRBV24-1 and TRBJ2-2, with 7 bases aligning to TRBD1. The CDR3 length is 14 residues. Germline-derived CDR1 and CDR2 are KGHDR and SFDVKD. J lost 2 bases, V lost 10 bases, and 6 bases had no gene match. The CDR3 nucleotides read TGTGCCACGGCGACAGGGAAAAACACCGGGGAGCTGTTTTTT. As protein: CATATGKNTGELFF.

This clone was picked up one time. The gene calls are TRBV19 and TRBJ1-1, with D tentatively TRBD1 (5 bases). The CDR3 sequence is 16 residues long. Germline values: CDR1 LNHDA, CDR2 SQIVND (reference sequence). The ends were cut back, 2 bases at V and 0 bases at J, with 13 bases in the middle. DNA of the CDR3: TGTGCCAGTAGTATAACCGCGGGACGGATGAACACTGAAGCTTTCTTT. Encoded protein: CASSITAGRMNTEAFF.

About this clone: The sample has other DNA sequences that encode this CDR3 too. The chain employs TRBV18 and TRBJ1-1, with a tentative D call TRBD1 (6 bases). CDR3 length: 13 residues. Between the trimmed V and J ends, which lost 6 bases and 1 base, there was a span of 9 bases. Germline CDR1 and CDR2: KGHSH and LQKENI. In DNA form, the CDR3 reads TGTGCCAGCTCTCTACAGGGGAACACTGAAGCTTTCTTT. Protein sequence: CASSLQGNTEAFF. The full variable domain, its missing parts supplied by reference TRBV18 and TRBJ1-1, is NAGVMQNPRHLVRRRGQEARLRCSPMKGHSHVYWYRQLPEEGLKFMVYLQKENIIDESGMPKERFSAEFPKEGPSILRIQQVVRGDSAAYFCASSLQGNTEAFFGQGTRLTVV.

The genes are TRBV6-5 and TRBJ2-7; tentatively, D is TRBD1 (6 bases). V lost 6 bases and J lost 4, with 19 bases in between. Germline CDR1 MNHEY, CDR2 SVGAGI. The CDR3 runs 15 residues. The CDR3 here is CASSVGGPATYEQYF. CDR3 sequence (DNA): TGTGCCAGCAGCGTAGGGGGACCCGCCACGTACGAGCAGTACTTC.

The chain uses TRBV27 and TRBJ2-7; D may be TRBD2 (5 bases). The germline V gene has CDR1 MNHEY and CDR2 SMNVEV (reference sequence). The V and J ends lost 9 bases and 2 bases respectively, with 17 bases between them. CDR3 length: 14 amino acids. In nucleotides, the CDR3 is TGTGCCAGTTCCCCCCAGCGGATGACCTACGAGCAGTACTTC. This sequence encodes CASSPQRMTYEQYF.

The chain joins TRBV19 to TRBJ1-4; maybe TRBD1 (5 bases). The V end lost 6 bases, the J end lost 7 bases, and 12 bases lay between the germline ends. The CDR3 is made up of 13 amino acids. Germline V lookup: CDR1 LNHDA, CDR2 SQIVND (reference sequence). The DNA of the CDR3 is TGTGCCAGTAGGGGACGGACCCTTGAAAAACTGTTTTTT. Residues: CASRGRTLEKLFF.

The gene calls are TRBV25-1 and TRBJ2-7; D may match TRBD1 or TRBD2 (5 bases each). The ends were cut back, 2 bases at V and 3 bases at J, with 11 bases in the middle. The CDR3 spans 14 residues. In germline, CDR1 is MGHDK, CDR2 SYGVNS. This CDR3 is CASSEIRDDYEQYF. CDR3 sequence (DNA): TGTGCCAGCAGTGAAATAAGGGACGACTACGAGCAGTACTTC.

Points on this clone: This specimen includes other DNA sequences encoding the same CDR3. CDR3 residues: CASSLQGTGELFF. CDR3 bases: TGCGCCAGCAGCTTGCAGGGAACCGGGGAGCTGTTTTTT. The V call is TRBV5-1, the J call TRBJ2-2; perhaps TRBD1 as D (5 bases). CDR1 is SGHRS, CDR2 YFSETQ, per germline. The CDR3 sequence is 13 residues long. Between the trimmed V and J ends, which lost 1 base and 5 bases, there was a span of 6 bases.

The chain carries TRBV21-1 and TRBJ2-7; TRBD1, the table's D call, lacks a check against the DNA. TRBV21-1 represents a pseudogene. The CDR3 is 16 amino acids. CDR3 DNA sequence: TGTGCCAGCAGCAAAGTTTGGCCAGGGGCCCACTACGAGCAGTACTTC. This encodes CASSKVWPGAHYEQYF.